These 21 T cell receptor beta chains were all obtained from the same sample, sequenced in a study of Graves' ophthalmopathy and Graves' hyperthyroidism. RNA served as the template for amplifying TCR beta CDR3 regions. RT-PCR with HTBI primers came first, then second-round multiplex PCR. From the multiplex PCR reads, TCRdb called clonotypes with MiXCR, one entry per CDR3 protein. The repertoire holds a few hundred thousand distinct CDR3 sequences, with around a fifth as singletons. The material sequenced was peripheral blood. These receptors came from a woman under 30 with stable Graves' hyperthyroidism.

Ten or more counts support this clonotype. V and J are TRBV14 and TRBJ2-7, with D maybe TRBD2 (6 bases). Germline V gives CDR1 SGHDN, CDR2 FVKESK. The CDR3 contains 15 residues. V was clipped by 1 base and J by 5 bases, with 15 bases between them. The CDR3 loop is CASSQGGALWNEQYF. The CDR3 DNA sequence: TGTGCCAGCAGCCAAGGCGGGGCGTTATGGAACGAGCAGTACTTC.

In DNA, the CDR3 is TGTGCCAGCAACGCAAACCGGGACAGAGGGTTTGACACCGGGGAGCTGTTTTTT. It translates to CASNANRDRGFDTGELFF. The rearrangement uses TRBV11-1 and TRBJ2-2; 7 bases line up with TRBD1. This CDR3 is built from 18 residues. From germline, CDR1 is SGHAT and CDR2 FQDESV (reference sequence). V was clipped by 7 bases and J by 3 bases; unmatched bases: 17. The full variable domain, completed using reference TRBV11-1 and TRBJ2-2, is EAEVAQSPRYKITEKSQAVAFWCDPISGHATLYWYRQILGQGPELLVQFQDESVVDDSQLPKDRFSAERLKGVDSTLKIQPAELGDSAMYLCASNANRDRGFDTGELFFGEGSRLTVL.

This chain links TRBV6-1 with TRBJ2-7, with TRBD2 identical over 7 bases. V shed 9 bases, J shed 0 bases, and the junction held 5 bases outside the gene matches. This CDR3 has 13 amino acids. The germline V gene has CDR1 MNHNS and CDR2 SASEGT. CDR3 amino acids: CASCLAVSYEQYF. DNA for the CDR3: TGTGCCAGTTGTCTAGCGGTCTCCTACGAGCAGTACTTC.

This clonotype appeared many times. The chain combines TRBV20-1 with TRBJ2-7, with a possible D match to TRBD1 (5 bases). Germline V gives CDR1 DFQATT, CDR2 SNEGSKA (reference sequence). The CDR3 runs to 15 residues. The germline V and J ends were trimmed by 1 base and 4 bases, with 17 bases remaining between them. CDR3 region: CSARALEGVVYEQYF. The CDR3 coding sequence is TGCAGTGCTAGAGCATTAGAAGGGGTGGTTTACGAGCAGTACTTC.

This clonotype was counted a few times. V and J are TRBV5-1 and TRBJ1-1; D not resolved. Germline V gene sequence: CDR1 SGHRS, CDR2 YFSETQ. The germline V and J ends were trimmed by 5 bases and 3 bases, with 14 bases remaining between them. This CDR3 is 14 amino acids long. CDR3: CASSSTGWDTEAFF. The CDR3 DNA reads TGCGCCAGCAGTTCGACCGGGTGGGACACTGAAGCTTTCTTT.

In its sample, this clonotype was seen many times. The CDR3 here is CASSQLAGRGENIQYF. The CDR3 DNA follows: TGTGCCAGCAGCCAGCTAGCGGGCCGGGGGGAAAACATTCAGTACTTC. V gene TRBV6-2 or TRBV6-3 combines with J gene TRBJ2-4, with 8 bases identical to TRBD2. J lost 5 bases, V lost 6 bases, and 12 bases had no gene match. The germline CDR1 and CDR2 sequences are MNHEY and SVGEGT. The CDR3 has 16 amino acids.

This chain uses TRBV10-2 with TRBJ2-2, with D unclear. The CDR3 consists of 13 residues. Germline V lookup: CDR1 WSHSY, CDR2 SAAADI. V was shortened by 3 bases and J by 5 bases, with 7 bases between the two germline ends. This chain's CDR3 is CASSDWATGELFF. CDR3 coding DNA: TGCGCCAGCAGTGACTGGGCTACCGGGGAGCTGTTTTTT.

The chain is built from TRBV4-2 and TRBJ2-2, with unresolved D. The germline gives CDR1 LGHNA, CDR2 YNFKEQ. Trimming stripped 5 bases from V and 12 bases from J, with 19 bases between. The CDR3 spans 14 residues. CDR3 protein: CASSVLSSRSQLFF. The CDR3 bases are TGTGCCAGCAGCGTACTATCGTCTAGGAGTCAGCTGTTTTTT.

This clonotype was detected only a few times. The chain has TRBV20-1 and TRBJ2-7, with 8 nucleotides matching TRBD1. This CDR3 comprises 13 residues. The J segment lost 4 bases and the V segment lost 6 bases, leaving 8 bases of the junction unmatched. In germline, CDR1 is DFQATT, CDR2 SNEGSKA (reference sequence). CDR3 sequence (DNA): TGCAGTGCCAATGACAGGGGCGTATACGAGCAGTACTTC. Its translation is CSANDRGVYEQYF.

Points on this clonotype: A read error is possible here, since a much larger clone lies one base away. The chain employs TRBV7-9 and TRBJ2-7, with 9 bases matching TRBD2. Losses at the gene ends were 4 bases for V and 2 bases for J; bases not matched to a gene: 3. The V gene's germline CDR1 is SEHNR and CDR2 FQNEAQ (reference sequence). The length of the CDR3 is 14 residues. CDR3 in amino acids: CASSSVAGAYEQYF. CDR3 nucleotides: TGTGCCAGCAGCTCCGTAGCGGGAGCCTACGAGCAGTACTTC. The entire variable domain, with the rest obtained from reference TRBV7-9 and TRBJ2-7, is as follows: DTGVSQNPRHKITKRGQNVTFRCDPISEHNRLYWYRQTLGQGPEFLTYFQNEAQLEKSRLLSDRFSAERPKGSFSTLEIQRTEQGDSAMYLCASSSVAGAYEQYFGPGTRLTVT.

This clonotype has at least ten counts. The chain is built from TRBV24-1 and TRBJ2-7, with 8 bases fitting TRBD2. The CDR3 is made up of 14 amino acids. The V and J ends lost 5 bases and 2 bases, in that order; junction bases with no gene match: 4. Germline CDR1 KGHDR, CDR2 SFDVKD. The CDR3 sequence is CATSATSDTYEQYF. The CDR3 nucleotides are TGTGCCACCAGTGCGACTAGCGACACCTACGAGCAGTACTTC.

This clonotype was found many times. The chain links TRBV24-1 to TRBJ2-5; the D gene could be TRBD1 or TRBD2 (6 bases each). This CDR3 is built from 16 residues. Looked up from germline, CDR1 is KGHDR and CDR2 is SFDVKD. Deletions cut 8 bases from V and 5 bases from J, with 23 bases between. Written as DNA, the CDR3 is TGTGCCACCATACGAACCTGGGGGGCCTTTCGGGAGACCCAGTACTTC. It encodes CATIRTWGAFRETQYF.

This clonotype was picked up many times. This chain uses TRBV7-8 with TRBJ1-1; D is uncertain. Germline CDR1 and CDR2: SGHVS and FQNEAQ. This CDR3 has 15 residues. Trimming left V 1 base short and J 2 bases short, with 11 bases between. This CDR3 is CASSLGGIENTEAFF. Written as DNA, the CDR3 is TGTGCCAGCAGCTTAGGAGGGATAGAAAACACTGAAGCTTTCTTT.

This clonotype was counted many times. The chain uses TRBV7-3 and TRBJ1-2; D might be TRBD1 (5 bases). V was clipped by 5 bases and J by 6 bases, with 13 bases between them. Per the germline V gene, CDR1 is SGHTA and CDR2 is FQGTGA. The CDR3 has 13 amino acids. CDR3 amino acids: CASSPRRGHGYTF. For the CDR3, the DNA is TGTGCCAGCAGCCCTCGAAGGGGTCATGGCTACACCTTC.

This clonotype has ten or more counts. In DNA form, the CDR3 reads TGTGCCAGCACAAGCGGGGATTACGAGCAGTACTTC. It codes for CASTSGDYEQYF. The chain is built from TRBV2 and TRBJ2-7, with 7 bases identical to TRBD2. CDR1 SNHLY and CDR2 FYNNEI come from the germline V gene. This CDR3 comprises 12 residues. V lost 7 bases to trimming and J lost 4 bases; unmatched junction nucleotides: 4.

This clonotype was counted ten times or more. The chain has TRBV5-6 and TRBJ1-1; D is undetermined. The germline V gene encodes CDR1 SGHDT and CDR2 YYEEEE. CDR3 length: 17 amino acids. Trimming cost V 0 bases and J 0 bases, with 15 bases left between them. The CDR3 coding sequence is TGTGCCAGCAGCTTGGGTCGAGTGGGGTTTTTGAACACTGAAGCTTTCTTT. Its translation is CASSLGRVGFLNTEAFF.

This clonotype was observed at least ten times. This sequence joins TRBV14 and TRBJ1-1, with 7 bases matching TRBD1. Germline CDR1 and CDR2: SGHDN and FVKESK. V lost 4 bases, J lost 1 base, and 6 bases stayed unmatched. This CDR3 is built from 15 residues. The CDR3 DNA reads as TGTGCCAGCAGCCCGACAGGGAGAGGGAACACTGAAGCTTTCTTT. Translating it yields CASSPTGRGNTEAFF.

In its sample, this clonotype was seen many times. The CDR3 spells CASGLGTVYPYGYTF. CDR3 coding DNA: TGTGCCAGCGGACTAGGGACAGTGTACCCGTATGGCTACACCTTC. This rearrangement joins TRBV2 to TRBJ1-2, with 7 positions matching TRBD1. The germline gives CDR1 SNHLY, CDR2 FYNNEI. The V gene end was trimmed by 8 bases and the J gene end by 5 bases; junction bases not matched to a gene: 14. The CDR3 is made up of 15 amino acids.

At least ten counts were recorded for this clonotype. The V call is TRBV11-2, the J call TRBJ2-5; D gene unclear. CDR1 is SGHAT, CDR2 FQNNGV, per germline. The CDR3 has 17 residues. Trimming stripped 0 bases from V and 4 bases from J, with 18 bases between. Written as DNA, the CDR3 is TGTGCCAGCAGCTTAGATGGTAGGGTGGGGTATCCAGAGACCCAGTACTTC. It is translated as CASSLDGRVGYPETQYF.

This clonotype has ten or more counts. V usage is TRBV6-1 and J usage is TRBJ1-2; D not resolved. The V end lost 7 bases, the J end lost 8 bases, and 20 bases lay between the germline ends. The CDR3 is made up of 14 amino acids. Germline CDR1 is MNHNS and CDR2 is SASEGT. The CDR3 DNA reads as TGTGCCAGCATCTCACCCACCCCCCTCGAAGGCTACACCTTC. Amino acids: CASISPTPLEGYTF.

Many counts were recorded for this clonotype. The chain recombines TRBV19 with TRBJ1-5; TRBD1 aligns across 7 bases. This CDR3 region has 15 residues. Unmatched junction bases numbered 8, after V lost 3 bases and J lost 6 bases. Germline lookup yields CDR1 LNHDA and CDR2 SQIVND (reference sequence). CDR3 region: CASSIGQAISQPQHF. The CDR3 region has the DNA TGTGCCAGTAGTATCGGACAGGCGATCTCTCAGCCCCAGCATTTT.